This T cell receptor (beta chain) was found in a study of blood T cell repertoires in COVID-19. Study at large: Samples representing acute and convalescent COVID-19 were sourced from the United States, Italy and Spain. Sample material is recorded as cDNA or gDNA derived from T cells, B-cell-depleted T cells, or PBMCs.

The CDR3 consists of 14 residues. CDR1 and CDR2 (germline): SNHLY, FYNNEI. The trim removed 7 bases at V and 2 bases at J, leaving 4 bases unmatched. This clone was seen a few times. Authors' analysis steps: Estimates of nucleated cell counts were drawn from the amplification of reference gene primers. Generated by immunoSEQ multiplex PCR, the TCRdb table keeps only in-frame clones and is missing some. V and J calls and clone size are given by that table; D and trimming were obtained from the DNA. Of around 80,000 clones in the sample, over 75% were seen once. The sequence was collected from a man older than 75 with acute or convalescent COVID-19. Sequenced input: peripheral blood. The genes are TRBV2 and TRBJ2-1; TRBD1 aligns across 8 bases. CDR3 region: CASKQGATYNEQFF. CDR3 nucleotides: TGTGCCAGCAAGCAGGGGGCAACCTACAATGAGCAGTTCTTC.